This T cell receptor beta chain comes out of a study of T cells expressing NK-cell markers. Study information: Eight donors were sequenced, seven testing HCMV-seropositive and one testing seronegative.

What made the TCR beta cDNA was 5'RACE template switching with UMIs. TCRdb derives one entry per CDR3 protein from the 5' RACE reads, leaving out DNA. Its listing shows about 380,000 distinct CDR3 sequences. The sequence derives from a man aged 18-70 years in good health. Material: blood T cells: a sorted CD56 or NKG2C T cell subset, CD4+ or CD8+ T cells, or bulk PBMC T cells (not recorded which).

The chain's CDR3 is CSARDRRGAGMNTEAFF. This sequence joins TRBV20-1 and TRBJ1-1; lacking DNA, the TRBD1 call made by TCRdb goes unchecked. CDR1 is DFQATT and CDR2 is SNEGSKA in the germline V gene (reference sequence). This CDR3 has 17 residues.